This TCR beta chain was obtained from a study of post-analysis software for immune sequencing data. Study-level background: Relapsing-remitting, secondary progressive and progressive-relapsing forms made up the multiple sclerosis disease courses.

Germline V gene data show CDR1 as PRHDT and CDR2 as FYEKMQ (reference sequence). The CDR3 length is 13 residues. Trimming cost V 8 bases and J 7 bases, with 18 bases left between them. Comments on this clonotype: Antigen: not known.

Unique molecular identifiers were present in the TCR beta cDNA libraries. TCRdb reanalysed the PCR reads using MiXCR and keeps one entry per CDR3 protein. The sample includes approximately 260,000 distinct CDR3 sequences, 36% seen only once; the top ten take around 4.8%. General study points: F measure showed strong co-clustering of same-batch samples. Diversity measured as normalized Chao1 was significantly lower in multiple sclerosis patients than in controls. Controls showed lower frequencies than patients for roughly five TRBV segments, and TRBV5-6, TRBV5-1 and TRBV20-1 were among these.

V gene TRBV13 combines with J gene TRBJ2-7; either TRBD1 or TRBD2 may supply D (7 bases each). This TCR was recovered from a girl between 10 and 17 years old with multiple sclerosis. Sequencing was carried out using blood. This CDR3 is CASFAGRGPEQYF. In DNA, the CDR3 is TGTGCCAGCTTCGCGGGGAGGGGGCCTGAGCAGTACTTC.